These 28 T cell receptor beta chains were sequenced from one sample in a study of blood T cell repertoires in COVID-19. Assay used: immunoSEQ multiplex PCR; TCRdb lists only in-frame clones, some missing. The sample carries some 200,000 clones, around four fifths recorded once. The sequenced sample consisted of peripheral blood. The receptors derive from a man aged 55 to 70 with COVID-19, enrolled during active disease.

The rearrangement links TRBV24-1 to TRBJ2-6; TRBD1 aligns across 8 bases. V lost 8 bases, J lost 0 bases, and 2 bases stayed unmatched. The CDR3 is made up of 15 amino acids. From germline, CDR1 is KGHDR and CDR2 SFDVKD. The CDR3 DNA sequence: TGTGCCACCACCACAGGGGGCTCTGGGGCCAACGTCCTGACTTTC. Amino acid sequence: CATTTGGSGANVLTF.

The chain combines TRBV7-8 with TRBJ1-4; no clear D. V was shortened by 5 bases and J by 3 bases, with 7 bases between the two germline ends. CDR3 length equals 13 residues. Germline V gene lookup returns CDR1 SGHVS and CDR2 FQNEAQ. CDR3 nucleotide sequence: TGTGCCAGCAGCCGCAGTGCTAATGAAAAACTGTTTTTT. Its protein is CASSRSANEKLFF. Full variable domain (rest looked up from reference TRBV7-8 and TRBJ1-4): GAGVSQSPRYKVAKRGQDVALRCDPISGHVSLFWYQQALGQGPEFLTYFQNEAQLDKSGLPSDRFFAERPEGSVSTLKIQRTQQEDSAVYLCASSRSANEKLFFGSGTQLSVL.

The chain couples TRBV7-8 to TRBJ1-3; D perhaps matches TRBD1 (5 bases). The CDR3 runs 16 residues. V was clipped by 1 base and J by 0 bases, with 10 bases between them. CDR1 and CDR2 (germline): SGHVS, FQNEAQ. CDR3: CASSLDKGFSGNTIYF. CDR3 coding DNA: TGTGCCAGCAGCTTAGATAAGGGGTTCTCTGGAAACACCATATATTTT.

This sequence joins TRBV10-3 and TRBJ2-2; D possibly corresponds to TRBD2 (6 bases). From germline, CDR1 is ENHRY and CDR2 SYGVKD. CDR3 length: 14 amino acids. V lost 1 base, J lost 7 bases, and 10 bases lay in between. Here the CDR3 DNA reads TGTGCCATCAGTGAGTGGACCGGGGGCGGGGAGCTGTTTTTT. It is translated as CAISEWTGGGELFF.

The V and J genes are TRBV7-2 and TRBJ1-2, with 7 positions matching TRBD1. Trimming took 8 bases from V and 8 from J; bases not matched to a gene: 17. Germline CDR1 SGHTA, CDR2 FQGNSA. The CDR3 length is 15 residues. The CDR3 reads CASGHRRGTMLGYTF. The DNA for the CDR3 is TGTGCCAGCGGCCATCGCAGGGGGACGATGCTCGGCTACACCTTC.

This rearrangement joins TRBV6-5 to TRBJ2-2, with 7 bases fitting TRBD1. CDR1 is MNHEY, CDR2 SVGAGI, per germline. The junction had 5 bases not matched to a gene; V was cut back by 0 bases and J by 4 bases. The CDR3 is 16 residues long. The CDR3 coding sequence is TGTGCCAGCAGTTACTCTGCAGGGGGAATCACCGGGGAGCTGTTTTTT. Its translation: CASSYSAGGITGELFF.

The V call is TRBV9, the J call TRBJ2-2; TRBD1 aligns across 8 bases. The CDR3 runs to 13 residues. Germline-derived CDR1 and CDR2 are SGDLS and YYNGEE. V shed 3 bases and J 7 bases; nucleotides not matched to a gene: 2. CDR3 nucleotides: TGTGCCAGCAGCGACAGGGGGAGCGGGGAGCTGTTTTTT. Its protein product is CASSDRGSGELFF.

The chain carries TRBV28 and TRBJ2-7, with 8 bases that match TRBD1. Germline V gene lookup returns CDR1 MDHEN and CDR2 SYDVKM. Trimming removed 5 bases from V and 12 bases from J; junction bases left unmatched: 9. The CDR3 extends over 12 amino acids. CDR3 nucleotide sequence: TGTGCCAGCAGTCTAAGGGACAGGTCCCGGTACTTC. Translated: CASSLRDRSRYF.

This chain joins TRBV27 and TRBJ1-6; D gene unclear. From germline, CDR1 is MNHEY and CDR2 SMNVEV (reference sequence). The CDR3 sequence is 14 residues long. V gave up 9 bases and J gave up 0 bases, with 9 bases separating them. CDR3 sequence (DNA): TGTGCCAGTTCGGGGAGCTCCTATAATTCACCCCTCCACTTT. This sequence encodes CASSGSSYNSPLHF.

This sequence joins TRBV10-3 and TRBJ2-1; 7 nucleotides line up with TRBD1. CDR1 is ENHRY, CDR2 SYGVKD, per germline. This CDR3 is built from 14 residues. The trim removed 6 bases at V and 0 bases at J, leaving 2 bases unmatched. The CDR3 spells CAIRGQSSYNEQFF. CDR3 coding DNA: TGTGCCATCAGGGGACAGAGCTCCTACAATGAGCAGTTCTTC.

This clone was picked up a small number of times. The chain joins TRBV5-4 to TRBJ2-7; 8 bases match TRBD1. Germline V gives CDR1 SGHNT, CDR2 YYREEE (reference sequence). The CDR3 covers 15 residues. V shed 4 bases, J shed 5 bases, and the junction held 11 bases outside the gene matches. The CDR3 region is CASSQDREIGNEQYF. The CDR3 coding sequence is TGTGCCAGCAGCCAGGACAGGGAGATCGGCAACGAGCAGTACTTC.

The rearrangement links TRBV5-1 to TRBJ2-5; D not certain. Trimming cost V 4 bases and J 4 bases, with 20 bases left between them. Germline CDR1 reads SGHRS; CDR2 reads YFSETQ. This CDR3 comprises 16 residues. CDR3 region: CASSRLAEVDRETQYF. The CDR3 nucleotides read TGCGCCAGCAGCCGGCTCGCTGAGGTTGATAGAGAGACCCAGTACTTC.

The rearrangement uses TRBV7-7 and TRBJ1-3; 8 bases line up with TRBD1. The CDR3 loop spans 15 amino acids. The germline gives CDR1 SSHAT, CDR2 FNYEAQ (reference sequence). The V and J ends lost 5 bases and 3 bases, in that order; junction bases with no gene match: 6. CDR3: CASSRDRGLGNTIYF. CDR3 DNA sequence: TGTGCCAGCAGCCGCGACAGGGGACTTGGAAACACCATATATTTT.

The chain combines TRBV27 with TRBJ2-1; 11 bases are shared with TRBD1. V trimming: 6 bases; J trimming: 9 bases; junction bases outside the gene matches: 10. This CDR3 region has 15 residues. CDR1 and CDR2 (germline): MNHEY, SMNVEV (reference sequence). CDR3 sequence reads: CASRTGTGGLGEQFF. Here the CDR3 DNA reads TGTGCCAGCAGAACCGGGACAGGGGGTCTCGGTGAGCAGTTCTTC.

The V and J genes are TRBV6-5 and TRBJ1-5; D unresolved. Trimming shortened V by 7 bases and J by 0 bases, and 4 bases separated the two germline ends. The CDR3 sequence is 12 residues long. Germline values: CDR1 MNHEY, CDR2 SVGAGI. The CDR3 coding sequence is TGTGCCAGCACCGGTAGCAATCAGCCCCAGCATTTT. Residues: CASTGSNQPQHF.

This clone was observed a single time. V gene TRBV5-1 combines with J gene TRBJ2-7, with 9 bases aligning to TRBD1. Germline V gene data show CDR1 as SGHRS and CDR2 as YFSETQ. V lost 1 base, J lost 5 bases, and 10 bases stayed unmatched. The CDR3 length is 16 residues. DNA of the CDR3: TGCGCCAGCAGCTTGAGGGGGGACAGGGAAGGTGACGAGCAGTACTTC. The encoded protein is CASSLRGDREGDEQYF.

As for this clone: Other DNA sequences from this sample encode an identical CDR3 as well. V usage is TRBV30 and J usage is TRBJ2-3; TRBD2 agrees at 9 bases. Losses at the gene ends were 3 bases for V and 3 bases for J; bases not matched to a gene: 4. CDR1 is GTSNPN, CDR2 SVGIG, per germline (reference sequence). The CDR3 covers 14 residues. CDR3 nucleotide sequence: TGTGCCTGGAGCCCCGGACTAGCGACAGATACGCAGTATTTT. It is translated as CAWSPGLATDTQYF.

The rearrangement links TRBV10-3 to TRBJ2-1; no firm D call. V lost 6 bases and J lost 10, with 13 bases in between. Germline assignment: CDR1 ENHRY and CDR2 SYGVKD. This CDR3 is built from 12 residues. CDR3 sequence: CAISPGREEQFF. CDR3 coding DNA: TGTGCCATCAGCCCGGGTCGAGAGGAGCAGTTCTTC.

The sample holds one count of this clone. The chain's CDR3 is CAISADRPDPIKAFF. The CDR3 nucleotides read TGTGCCATCAGTGCGGACAGGCCGGATCCTATAAAAGCTTTCTTT. The chain couples TRBV10-3 to TRBJ1-1; the match to TRBD1 covers 7 bases. Losses at the gene ends were 4 bases for V and 9 bases for J; bases not matched to a gene: 14. Germline values: CDR1 ENHRY, CDR2 SYGVKD. This CDR3 is 15 amino acids long.

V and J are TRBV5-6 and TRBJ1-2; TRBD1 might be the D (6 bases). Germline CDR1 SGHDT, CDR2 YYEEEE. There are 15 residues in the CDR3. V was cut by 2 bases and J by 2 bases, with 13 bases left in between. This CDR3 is CASSFGTLPNYGYTF. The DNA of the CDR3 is TGTGCCAGCAGCTTCGGGACATTACCCAACTATGGCTACACCTTC. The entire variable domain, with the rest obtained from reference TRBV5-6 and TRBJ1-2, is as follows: DAGVTQSPTHLIKTRGQQVTLRCSPKSGHDTVSWYQQALGQGPQFIFQYYEEEERQRGNFPDRFSGHQFPNYSSELNVNALLLGDSALYLCASSFGTLPNYGYTFGSGTRLTVV.

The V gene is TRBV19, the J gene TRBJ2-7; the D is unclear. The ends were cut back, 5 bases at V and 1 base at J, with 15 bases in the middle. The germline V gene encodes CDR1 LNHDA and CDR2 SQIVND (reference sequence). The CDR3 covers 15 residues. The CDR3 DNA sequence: TGTGCCAGTAGTTTCCGACACGCAGGTTCCTACGAGCAGTACTTC. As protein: CASSFRHAGSYEQYF.

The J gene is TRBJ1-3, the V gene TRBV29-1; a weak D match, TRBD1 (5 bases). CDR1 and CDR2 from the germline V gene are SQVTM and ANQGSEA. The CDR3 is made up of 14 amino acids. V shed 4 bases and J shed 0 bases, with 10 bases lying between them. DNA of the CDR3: TGCAGCGTTGGGGGCACCTACTCTGGAAACACCATATATTTT. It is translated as CSVGGTYSGNTIYF.

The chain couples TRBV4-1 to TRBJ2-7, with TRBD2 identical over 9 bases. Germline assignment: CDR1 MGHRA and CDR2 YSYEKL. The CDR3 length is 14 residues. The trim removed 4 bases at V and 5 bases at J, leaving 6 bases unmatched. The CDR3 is CASSPGLAGNEQYF. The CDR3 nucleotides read TGCGCCAGCAGCCCGGGACTAGCTGGGAACGAGCAGTACTTC.

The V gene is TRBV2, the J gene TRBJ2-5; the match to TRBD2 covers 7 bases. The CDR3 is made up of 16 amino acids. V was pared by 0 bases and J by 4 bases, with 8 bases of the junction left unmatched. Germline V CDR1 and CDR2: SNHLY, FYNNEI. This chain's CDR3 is CASSEARSSGRETQYF. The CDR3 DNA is TGTGCCAGCAGTGAAGCGCGTTCTAGCGGCAGAGAGACCCAGTACTTC.

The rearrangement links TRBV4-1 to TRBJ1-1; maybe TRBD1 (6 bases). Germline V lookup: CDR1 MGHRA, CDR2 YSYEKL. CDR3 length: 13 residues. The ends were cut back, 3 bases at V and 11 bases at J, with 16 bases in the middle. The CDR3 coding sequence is TGCGCCAGCAGCCAGCTGTCAGGGGCTCGGGCTTTCTTT. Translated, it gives CASSQLSGARAFF.

CDR3 sequence: CASSQDVGQAGYGYTF. The CDR3 nucleotides are TGTGCCAGCAGCCAAGATGTCGGACAGGCCGGCTATGGCTACACCTTC. The chain couples TRBV4-2 to TRBJ1-2, with 7 bases that match TRBD1. V trimming: 0 bases; J trimming: 4 bases; junction bases outside the gene matches: 8. In germline, CDR1 is LGHNA, CDR2 YNFKEQ. The CDR3 extends over 16 amino acids.

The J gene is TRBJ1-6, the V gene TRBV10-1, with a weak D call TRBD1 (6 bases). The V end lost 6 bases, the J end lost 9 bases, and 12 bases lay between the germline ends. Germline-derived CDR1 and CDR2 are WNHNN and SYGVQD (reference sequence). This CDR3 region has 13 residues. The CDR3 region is CASSGTISSPLHF. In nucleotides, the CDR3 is TGCGCCAGCAGCGGGACAATCAGTTCACCCCTCCACTTT.

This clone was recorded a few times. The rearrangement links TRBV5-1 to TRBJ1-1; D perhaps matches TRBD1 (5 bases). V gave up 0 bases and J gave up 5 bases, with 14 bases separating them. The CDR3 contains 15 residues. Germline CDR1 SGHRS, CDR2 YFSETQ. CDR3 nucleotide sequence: TGCGCCAGCAGCTTGGCCTTGGCAGGGAGGACTGAAGCTTTCTTT. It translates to CASSLALAGRTEAFF.